This T cell receptor beta chain was observed in a study of blood T cells in healthy people across ages. The germline gives CDR1 DFQATT, CDR2 SNEGSKA (reference sequence). Germline trimming cut 3 bases from V and 6 bases from J; bases unmatched to any gene: 3. The CDR3 runs to 13 residues. With a J-beta primer mix and a sample-barcoded 5' primer, a second PCR ran roughly 7 to 11 cycles. Every sample gave at least 3 million paired-end reads containing CDR3. Via MiXCR, TCRdb re-called the 5' RACE reads, giving one row per CDR3 protein. The profile shows more than 650,000 distinct CDR3 sequences, 20% to 30% of them singletons. These sequences were also reported in another study, on T cells of mothers and their children. That publication notes: A primer called M1S, used in the second PCR, added sample barcodes and 2-4 random nucleotides. Related mother-child pairs shared slightly more overlap than unrelated pairs, but the difference was non-significant.

The specimen was blood. V is TRBV20-1 and J is TRBJ1-5; 9 bases agree with TRBD1. The receptor was isolated from a boy between 5 and 17 years old in good health. CDR3 sequence (DNA): TGCAGTGCTAGGGGGACAGGGACTCAGCCCCAGCATTTT. This gives the protein CSARGTGTQPQHF.